This TCR beta chain stems from a study of early T cells in non-severe SARS-CoV-2 infection. Study details: Sequencing targeted bulk RNA from unsorted whole blood, leaving chains unpaired.

Using its own MiXCR run on the 5' RACE reads, TCRdb lists one record per CDR3 protein. Of approximately 65,000 distinct CDR3 sequences listed, 9% to 15% are singletons. This clonotype was seen only a few times. The sample consisted of whole blood. This TCR was recovered from an adult who was a healthcare worker with PCR-confirmed SARS-CoV-2 infection or an uninfected control (not recorded which).

CDR3 sequence reads: CASSQDRNQPQHF. The CDR3 region has the DNA TGTGCCAGCAGCCAAGACCGGAATCAGCCCCAGCATTTT. The rearrangement links TRBV3-1 to TRBJ1-5; D uncertain. The CDR3 has 13 residues. Germline assignment: CDR1 LGHDT and CDR2 YNNKEL (reference sequence). Deletions cut 0 bases from V and 4 bases from J, with 4 bases between.